The following is a T cell receptor (beta chain) sequence with its context. What it binds is unknown. The sample belongs to a study of T cell clones after liver transplantation. About the study: Third-party-reactive TCRbeta sequences from pre-transplant mixed lymphocyte reactions served as antigen-independent comparators. General study findings and limits: Small, mixed patient groups and varying post-transplant times limit these conclusions.

CD3+CD4+ and CD3+CD8+ cells were FACS-sorted from thawed unstimulated PBMCs. The germline CDR1 and CDR2 sequences are LGHNA and YSLEER. This CDR3 spans 19 amino acids. V lost 0 bases and J lost 5; bases outside the gene matches: 10. Assay: immunoSEQ multiplex PCR; the TCRdb copy retains only in-frame clones and omits some. This table has around 75,000 clones, roughly 80% appearing once. The sample was CD4+ T cells from blood, taken around 48 months after liver transplant. The J gene is TRBJ2-3, the V gene TRBV4-3; TRBD2 agrees at 14 bases. This sequence was found in a human patient who received a liver transplant. Some T cells may trace back to the graft donor. The CDR3 reads CASSQESPGLAGERDTQYF. Here the CDR3 DNA reads TGCGCCAGCAGCCAAGAGAGTCCGGGACTAGCGGGAGAAAGAGATACGCAGTATTTT.